Each of the 13 T cell receptor beta chains below was sequenced from the same sample in a study of CD8 T cells in ankylosing spondylitis. Study-wide findings and caveats: Characteristic, it appeared, of ankylosing spondylitis blood was a TCR beta motif of several highly homologous variants.

Which antigens these TCRs recognize remains unknown. TCRdb ran MiXCR on the 5' RACE reads and lists one entry per CDR3 protein. In the table there are 220,000 or so distinct CDR3 sequences, around 19% of which are singletons. The sample comprised blood, either unsorted or a sorted T cell fraction (not recorded which). Receptor source: a male donor with ankylosing spondylitis.

This chain connects TRBV2 to TRBJ2-1; TRBD1 or TRBD2 may be the D gene (6 bases each). Looked up from germline, CDR1 is SNHLY and CDR2 is FYNNEI. V gave up 6 bases and J gave up 0 bases, with 9 bases separating them. CDR3 length: 14 residues. CDR3 residues: CASRAGHSYNEQFF. The CDR3 coding sequence is TGTGCCAGCAGGGCGGGACACTCCTACAATGAGCAGTTCTTC. The full variable domain, rest sourced from reference TRBV2 and TRBJ2-1, is EPEVTQTPSHQVTQMGQEVILRCVPISNHLYFYWYRQILGQKVEFLVSFYNNEISEKSEIFDDQFSVERPDGSNFTLKIRSTKLEDSAMYFCASRAGHSYNEQFFGPGTRLTVL.

The chain uses TRBV3-1 and TRBJ1-4; D ambiguous. Germline V gene lookup returns CDR1 LGHDT and CDR2 YNNKEL (reference sequence). V was shortened by 8 bases and J by 7 bases, with 5 bases between the two germline ends. CDR3 length: 10 amino acids. DNA of the CDR3: TGTGCCAGCGGGCTTGAAAAACTGTTTTTT. Protein: CASGLEKLFF.

This clonotype was counted a single time. The CDR3 protein is CASSPGGTSADEQFF. The CDR3 DNA sequence: TGTGCCAGTAGCCCCGGCGGGACTAGCGCGGATGAGCAGTTCTTC. The chain joins TRBV19 to TRBJ2-1; 10 positions match TRBD2. CDR1 LNHDA and CDR2 SQIVND come from the germline V gene (reference sequence). J gave up 8 bases and V 6 bases, and 10 bases lay outside the gene matches. The CDR3 sequence is 15 residues long.

This rearrangement joins TRBV5-5 to TRBJ1-1, with D tentatively TRBD1 (6 bases). Per the germline V gene, CDR1 is SGHKS and CDR2 is YYEKEE (reference sequence). Trimming pared 4 bases from V and 0 bases from J, leaving 10 bases between. The CDR3 sequence is 14 residues long. CDR3 residues: CASSIGQMNTEAFF. CDR3 DNA sequence: TGTGCCAGCAGCATAGGACAGATGAACACTGAAGCTTTCTTT.

CDR3 sequence (DNA): TGCGCCAGCAGCTTGGGGTCGTACGGGGTGAACACTGAAGCTTTCTTT. Residues: CASSLGSYGVNTEAFF. The rearrangement links TRBV5-1 to TRBJ1-1; D unresolved. The germline CDR1 and CDR2 sequences are SGHRS and YFSETQ. This CDR3 contains 16 residues. V lost 0 bases and J 0 bases, leaving 12 bases between the germline ends.

The chain employs TRBV9 and TRBJ1-6; D is uncertain. CDR3 size: 13 residues. Germline assignment: CDR1 SGDLS and CDR2 YYNGEE. The V end was cut by 0 bases, the J end by 7 bases, with 5 bases between. The CDR3 here is CASSVEPNSPLHF. The CDR3 DNA sequence: TGTGCCAGCAGCGTAGAACCGAATTCACCCCTCCACTTT.

Many counts were recorded for this clonotype. The CDR3 here is CASSSGTSGYEQYF. Here the CDR3 DNA reads TGTGCCAGCTCATCAGGGACTAGCGGATACGAGCAGTACTTC. The rearrangement uses TRBV18 and TRBJ2-7, with 11 positions matching TRBD2. The CDR3 contains 14 residues. Germline CDR1 and CDR2: KGHSH and LQKENI. V was clipped by 5 bases and J by 4 bases; unmatched bases: 4.

The sample holds a few counts of this clonotype. This chain links TRBV7-9 with TRBJ2-2; D unresolved. CDR1 is SEHNR and CDR2 is FQNEAQ in the germline V gene (reference sequence). This CDR3 has 16 residues. V was shortened by 4 bases and J by 6 bases, with 18 bases between the two germline ends. The CDR3 loop is CASSSLLMGVPGELFF. The CDR3 DNA reads TGTGCCAGCAGCTCGCTCCTGATGGGCGTACCCGGGGAGCTGTTTTTT.

In this sample, this clonotype turned up many times. The J gene is TRBJ2-7, the V gene TRBV5-1, with unresolved D. Germline V gives CDR1 SGHRS, CDR2 YFSETQ. The CDR3 contains 11 residues. Trimming took off 3 bases at V and 5 bases at J, with 6 bases between the two ends. This chain's CDR3 is CASSSMDEQYF. Here the CDR3 DNA reads TGCGCCAGCAGCTCGATGGACGAGCAGTACTTC.

This clonotype was observed a handful of times. V gene TRBV20-1 combines with J gene TRBJ1-1, with a tentative D call TRBD1 (5 bases). Trimming cost V 0 bases and J 4 bases, with 15 bases left between them. Germline V gene sequence: CDR1 DFQATT, CDR2 SNEGSKA (reference sequence). The CDR3 sequence is 15 residues long. The CDR3 region is CSARDLRGEVTEAFF. The CDR3 DNA sequence: TGCAGTGCTAGAGATCTTCGGGGGGAGGTCACTGAAGCTTTCTTT.

Note on this clonotype: A read error may produce the germline difference seen at one junction end. The chain links TRBV6-1 to TRBJ2-1; a possible D gene is TRBD2 (6 bases). Germline V gene data show CDR1 as MNHNS and CDR2 as SASEGT. This CDR3 contains 15 residues. CDR3 residues: CASSKAGGGYNEQFF. CDR3 nucleotide sequence: TGTGCCAGCAGTAAAGCTGGGGGAGGCTACAATGAGCAGTTCTTC.

This clonotype appeared a few times. The rearrangement links TRBV6-4 to TRBJ2-3, with D perhaps given as TRBD1 or TRBD2 (5 bases each). This CDR3 is 16 amino acids long. V shed 0 bases and J shed 3 bases, with 13 bases lying between them. Germline V CDR1 and CDR2: MRHNA, SNTAGT. This CDR3 is CASSDSSGGQTDTQYF. The CDR3 DNA follows: TGTGCCAGCAGTGACTCGAGTGGGGGTCAGACAGATACGCAGTATTTT.

A few counts support this clonotype. CDR3 DNA sequence: TGTGCCAGCAGTGCCCACAGGGGGCGCGGAACCGGGGAGCTGTTTTTT. This codes for CASSAHRGRGTGELFF. This rearrangement joins TRBV28 to TRBJ2-2; TRBD1 matches 9 bases. Trimming cost V 5 bases and J 5 bases; bases outside gene matches: 9. CDR1 is MDHEN, CDR2 SYDVKM, per germline. The CDR3 is 16 residues long.